The 4 T cell receptor beta chains in this list originate from one sample, sequenced in a study of beta chain features in type 1 diabetes. Whole-study findings and limits: People with Type 1 diabetes carried modestly yet significantly shorter TCRB CDR3s in all four CD4+ subsets.

Expressed TCRB transcripts were sequenced after all isolated RNA was converted to cDNA. Repertoires were generated with immunoSEQ multiplex PCR, while TCRdb's copy carries only in-frame clones and drops some. The sample yields about 370,000 clones, over 8.5% seen once. Which antigens these TCRs recognize remains unknown. Sequenced sample: central memory CD4+ T cells from blood. Receptor source: a man between 25 and 39 years old with type 1 diabetes.

The gene calls are TRBV7-8 and TRBJ2-2, with 8 bases matching TRBD1. The CDR3 runs to 14 residues. J was trimmed by 7 bases and V by 5 bases; bases with no gene match: 6. In germline, CDR1 is SGHVS, CDR2 FQNEAQ. DNA of the CDR3: TGTGCCAGCAGCCCCGGACAGGGTCACGGGGAGCTGTTTTTT. It yields the protein CASSPGQGHGELFF.

This clone was observed a few times. This chain links TRBV4-2 with TRBJ1-2; D not certain. Germline V gene lookup returns CDR1 LGHNA and CDR2 YNFKEQ. V was clipped by 1 base and J by 5 bases, with 17 bases between them. CDR3 length equals 16 residues. Here the CDR3 DNA reads TGTGCCAGCAGCCAAGCTTCGACGGGGATGGAATATGGCTACACCTTC. It encodes CASSQASTGMEYGYTF.

This clone was seen a few times. The V call is TRBV29-1, the J call TRBJ2-2; 10 bases line up with TRBD2. This CDR3 is 16 amino acids long. Germline CDR1 reads SQVTM; CDR2 reads ANQGSEA. V lost 6 bases to trimming and J lost 3 bases; unmatched junction nucleotides: 10. The CDR3 DNA reads as TGCAGCGTCCCTAGGGGGCTAGCGGGAGACACCGGGGAGCTGTTTTTT. Protein product: CSVPRGLAGDTGELFF.

The chain links TRBV7-9 to TRBJ2-7; D assignment may be TRBD1 or TRBD2 (5 bases each). Germline assignment: CDR1 SEHNR and CDR2 FQNEAQ (reference sequence). The CDR3 has 16 residues. V lost 1 base and J lost 3, with 16 bases in between. CDR3 sequence: CASSLVLSGGFYEQYF. As DNA, the CDR3 is TGTGCCAGCAGCTTAGTTTTATCTGGGGGTTTCTACGAGCAGTACTTC.